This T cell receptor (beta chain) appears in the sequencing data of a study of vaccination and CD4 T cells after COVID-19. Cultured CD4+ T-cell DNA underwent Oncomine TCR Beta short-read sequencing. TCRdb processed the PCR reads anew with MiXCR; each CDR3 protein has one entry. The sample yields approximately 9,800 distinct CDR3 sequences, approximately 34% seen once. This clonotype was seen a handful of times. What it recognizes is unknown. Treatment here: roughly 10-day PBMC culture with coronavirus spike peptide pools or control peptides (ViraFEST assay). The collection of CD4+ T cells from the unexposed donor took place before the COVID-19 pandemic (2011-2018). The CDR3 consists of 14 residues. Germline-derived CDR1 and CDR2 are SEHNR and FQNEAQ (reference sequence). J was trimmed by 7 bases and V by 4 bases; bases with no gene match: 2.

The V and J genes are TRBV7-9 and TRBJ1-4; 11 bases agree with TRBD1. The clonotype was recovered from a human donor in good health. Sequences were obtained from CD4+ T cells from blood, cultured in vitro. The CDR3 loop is CASSSGTGGEKLFF. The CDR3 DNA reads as TGTGCCAGCAGCTCCGGGACAGGGGGTGAAAAACTGTTTTTT. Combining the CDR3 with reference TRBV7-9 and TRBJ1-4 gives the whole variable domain DTGVSQNPRHKITKRGQNVTFRCDPISEHNRLYWYRQTLGQGPEFLTYFQNEAQLEKSRLLSDRFSAERPKGSFSTLEIQRTEQGDSAMYLCASSSGTGGEKLFFGSGTQLSVL.